The source of this T cell receptor (beta chain) is a study of T cell changes during pregnancy in multiple sclerosis. TCRdb's table, derived via immunoSEQ multiplex PCR, lists solely in-frame clones and lacks some. Of around 59,000 clones listed, over 80% are singletons. The CDR3 totals 16 residues. CDR1 is LGHNA and CDR2 is YNFKEQ in the germline V gene. Deletions cut 1 base from V and 5 bases from J, with 14 bases between. The chain has TRBV4-2 and TRBJ1-4, with D maybe TRBD1 (5 bases). The specimen was CD4+ T cells from peripheral blood mononuclear cells, collected in the first trimester of pregnancy. The TCR originated in a female donor with multiple sclerosis, enrolled in a pregnancy study. The CDR3 DNA sequence: TGTGCCAGCAGCCAAGGGGGGGGTGGAGGAAATGAAAAACTGTTTTTT. Protein: CASSQGGGGGNEKLFF.